This entry describes one TCR beta chain. This entry belongs to a study of blood T cell repertoires in COVID-19. Study-level information: The samples span acute and convalescent COVID-19 from the United States, Italy and Spain. Nucleic acid was either cDNA or gDNA, and it came from T cells, B-cell-depleted T cells, or PBMCs.

V lost 4 bases, J lost 8 bases, and 17 bases lay in between. The CDR3 runs 14 residues. Looked up from germline, CDR1 is MGHDK and CDR2 is SYGVNS. Source study methods: How many nucleated cells were present was estimated from reference gene primer amplification. Using immunoSEQ multiplex PCR, the repertoire was profiled, and TCRdb retains in-frame clones only, with some absent. That table is the source of V, J and clone size, and D and trimming were worked out from the DNA. The sample yields about 46,000 clones, around 83% seen once. The receptor comes from a woman older than 75 with acute or convalescent COVID-19. The gene calls are TRBV25-1 and TRBJ1-2; TRBD1 might be the D (5 bases). The sequenced sample was peripheral blood. The CDR3 region is CASSGSIGEGGYTF. The CDR3, as DNA: TGTGCCAGCAGTGGATCAATAGGGGAGGGCGGCTACACCTTC.